This T cell receptor beta chain was documented in a study of cytomegalovirus exposure and HLA in healthy donors. From germline, CDR1 is MGHDK and CDR2 SYGVNS. CDR3 length: 13 residues. The ends were cut back, 2 bases at V and 2 bases at J, with 7 bases in the middle. Primers for the PCR totalled 60 Vbeta and 13 Jbeta. This table comes from immunoSEQ multiplex PCR, and its TCRdb copy is limited to in-frame clones, with some not included. Counted here are about 110,000 clones, around 73% occurring once; the ten biggest clones make up about 8%. Notes on the study in general: Most sequenced TCRs were rare (though some public TCRs occurred in many donors).

This clone came up a few times. Its target is unknown. The receptor was isolated from a man between 25 and 39 years old in good health and CMV-seronegative. Sequencing was carried out using PBMCs. The chain links TRBV25-1 to TRBJ2-7; D unresolved. In DNA form, the CDR3 reads TGTGCCAGCAGTGAACCTGCAGCCTACGAGCAGTACTTC. Translating gives CASSEPAAYEQYF.